Listed below are T cell receptor beta chains from one sample, sequenced in a study of T cells in Graves' hyperthyroidism and ophthalmopathy. TCRdb independently ran MiXCR on the multiplex PCR reads; one entry per CDR3 protein. The sample has 370,000 or so distinct CDR3 sequences; approximately 25% are singletons. Material: blood. These receptors were taken from a man aged 50-60 years with Graves' hyperthyroidism. Each CDR3 is given without its conserved first and last residue. Rows give clone size only sometimes, using once, few, many, or a class for an expanded clone.

clone_size	v_call	j_call	cdr3_aa
.	TRBV10-3	TRBJ1-4	AISAESNEKLF
few	TRBV27	TRBJ1-2	ASSPGIPYGYT
few	TRBV28	TRBJ2-7	ASAGGTSYEQY
few	TRBV7-9	TRBJ2-1	ASRPRTGGHHEQF
.	TRBV4-2	TRBJ2-7	ASSQDPAGLYEQY
.	TRBV12-3/TRBV12-4	TRBJ1-4	ASSLVEEEEKLF
few	TRBV5-1	TRBJ2-1	ASNGGSGIDEQF
.	TRBV29-1	TRBJ2-5	SALRSRETQY
few	TRBV5-1	TRBJ2-7	ASSQQGHSYEQY
few	TRBV2	TRBJ1-5	ASSRDRGFNQPQH
few	TRBV12-3/TRBV12-4	TRBJ2-6	ASRPSASGANVLT
.	TRBV20-1	TRBJ2-1	SASGRANNEQF
few	TRBV18	TRBJ2-5	ASSPSRDRETQY
.	TRBV10-3	TRBJ2-3	AISVPGLVTDTQY